Reported below is one T cell receptor beta chain. What it binds is unknown. The CDR3 spans 14 residues. CDR1 GTSNPN and CDR2 SVGIG come from the germline V gene (reference sequence). Trimming removed 3 bases from V and 2 bases from J, with 11 bases in between. The repertoire was sequenced with immunoSEQ multiplex PCR; TCRdb's copy has only in-frame clones and lacks some. Of approximately 120,000 clones listed, less than 90% were seen once; the top ten hold 3.3%. The source of the sample is a study of cytotoxic CD8 clonotypes in ibrutinib-treated CLL. Points from the study as a whole: Clonality increased with ibrutinib response but returned toward baseline at progression.

Sample: PBMCs, taken after 24 months of ibrutinib treatment. The chain joins TRBV30 to TRBJ2-4; D gene unclear. The source is a human donor with chronic lymphocytic leukemia. The CDR3: CAWSQVGTKNIQYF. The CDR3 DNA sequence: TGTGCCTGGAGCCAAGTGGGGACCAAAAACATTCAGTACTTC.